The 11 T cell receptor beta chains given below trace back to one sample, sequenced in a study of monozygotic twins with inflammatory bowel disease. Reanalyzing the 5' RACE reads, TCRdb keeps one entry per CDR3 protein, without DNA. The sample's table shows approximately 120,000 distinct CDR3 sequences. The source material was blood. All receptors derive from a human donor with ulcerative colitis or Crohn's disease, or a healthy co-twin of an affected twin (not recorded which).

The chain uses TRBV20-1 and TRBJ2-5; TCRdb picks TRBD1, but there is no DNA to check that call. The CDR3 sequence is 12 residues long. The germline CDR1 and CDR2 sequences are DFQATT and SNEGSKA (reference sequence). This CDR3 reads CSVSLGGETQYF.

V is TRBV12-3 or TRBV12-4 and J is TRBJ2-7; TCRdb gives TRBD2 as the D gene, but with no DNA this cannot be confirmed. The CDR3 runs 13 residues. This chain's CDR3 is CASRPSGSYEQYF.

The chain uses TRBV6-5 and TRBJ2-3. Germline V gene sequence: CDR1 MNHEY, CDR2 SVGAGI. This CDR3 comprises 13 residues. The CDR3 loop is CASSYAIGDTQYF.

The CDR3: CSAPGSTTTEAFF. The rearrangement links TRBV20-1 to TRBJ1-1; TCRdb gives TRBD1 as the D gene, but with no DNA this cannot be confirmed. Germline V gene sequence: CDR1 DFQATT, CDR2 SNEGSKA (reference sequence). CDR3 length: 13 residues.

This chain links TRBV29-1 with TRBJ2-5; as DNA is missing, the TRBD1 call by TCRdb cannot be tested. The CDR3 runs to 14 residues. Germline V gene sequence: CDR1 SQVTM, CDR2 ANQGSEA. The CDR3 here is CSVERDRGRETQYF.

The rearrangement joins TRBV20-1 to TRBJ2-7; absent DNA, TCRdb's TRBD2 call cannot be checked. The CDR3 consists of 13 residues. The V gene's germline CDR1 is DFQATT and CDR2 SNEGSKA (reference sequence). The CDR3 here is CSARDSGSSEQYF.

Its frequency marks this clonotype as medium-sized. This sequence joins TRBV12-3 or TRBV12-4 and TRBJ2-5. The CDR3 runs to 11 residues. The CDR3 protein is CASSLQETQYF.

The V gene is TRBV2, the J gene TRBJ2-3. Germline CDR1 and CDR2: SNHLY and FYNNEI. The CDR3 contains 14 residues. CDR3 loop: CASSGTLGPDTQYF.

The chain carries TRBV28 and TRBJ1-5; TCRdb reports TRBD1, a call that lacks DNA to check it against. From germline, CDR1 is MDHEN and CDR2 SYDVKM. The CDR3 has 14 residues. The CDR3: CASSSTGDATPQHF.

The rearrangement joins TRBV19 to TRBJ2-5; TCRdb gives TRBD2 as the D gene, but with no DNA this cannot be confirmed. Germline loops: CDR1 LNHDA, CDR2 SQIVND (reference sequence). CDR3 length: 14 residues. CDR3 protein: CASSTSLWQETQYF.

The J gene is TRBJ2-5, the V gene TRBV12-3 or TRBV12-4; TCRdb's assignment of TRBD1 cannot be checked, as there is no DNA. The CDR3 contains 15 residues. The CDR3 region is CASNFGGGNQEIQYF.